This T cell receptor beta chain was observed in a study of shared clonotypes between healthy human individuals. Study results and caveats: Clonotype sharing across donors was expected to vary with sequencing depth.

As regards this clone: The antigen remains unidentified.

V shed 6 bases and J 6 bases; nucleotides not matched to a gene: 3. The CDR3 is 15 residues long. Germline CDR1 MNHNS, CDR2 SASEGT. Original data processing: ImmunoSEQ gave junction-only sequences without quality scores, so filtering differed. Profiled with immunoSEQ multiplex PCR; TCRdb holds only in-frame clones, not every one. Clonal size and the V and J genes are those of that table, whereas D and trimming came from the DNA. The profile shows about 490,000 clones, around 78% of them singletons. Adult donors, all healthy and HIV-negative, had no recent acute infections or vaccinations. The sequenced material came from PBMCs. This clonotype was obtained from a woman between 35 and 50 years old in good health. Some clones in this sample may be carry-over from other donors' samples. The chain combines TRBV6-1 with TRBJ2-2, with 14 bases fitting TRBD2. The chain's CDR3 is CASRGLAGDAGELFF. In DNA, the CDR3 is TGTGCCAGCAGGGGACTAGCGGGAGATGCCGGGGAGCTGTTTTTT.